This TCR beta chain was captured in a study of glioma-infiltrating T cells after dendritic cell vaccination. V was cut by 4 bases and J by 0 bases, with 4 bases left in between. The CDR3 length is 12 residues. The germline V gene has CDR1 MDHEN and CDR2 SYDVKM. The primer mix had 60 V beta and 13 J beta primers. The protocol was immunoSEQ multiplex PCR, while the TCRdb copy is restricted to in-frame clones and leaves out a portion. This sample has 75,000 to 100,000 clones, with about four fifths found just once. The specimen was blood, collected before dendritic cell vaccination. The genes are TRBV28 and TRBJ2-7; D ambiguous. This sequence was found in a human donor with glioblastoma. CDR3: CASSSSSYEQYF. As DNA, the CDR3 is TGTGCCAGCAGTTCGTCCTCCTACGAGCAGTACTTC.